Presented here are 14 T cell receptor beta chains from one specimen sequenced in a study of T-cell reconstitution after alpha-beta-depleted transplantation in children. Construction of the TCRbeta library involved unique molecular identifiers. MiXCR, applied by TCRdb to the PCR reads, yields one record per CDR3 protein. The sample has approximately 1,000,000 distinct CDR3 sequences; 25% to 35% are singletons. The sample here was PBMCs, mostly from graft donor cells, taken 360 days after TCRalphabeta/CD19-depleted stem cell transplant. Every receptor here comes from a boy younger than two who had a stem cell transplant for SCID, so the T cells may come from the graft donor.

This clonotype has more than one count but fewer than ten. The V and J genes are TRBV19 and TRBJ2-5, with D hard to call. The V gene's germline CDR1 is LNHDA and CDR2 SQIVND (reference sequence). This CDR3 region has 14 residues. The V end was cut by 6 bases, the J end by 5 bases, with 16 bases between. The CDR3 coding sequence is TGTGCCAGTAGCAATTGGAGTGGCGTTGAGACCCAGTACTTC. It translates to CASSNWSGVETQYF.

CDR3 DNA: TGTGCCACCAGCAGGGGTCCGAGAGCGGGGGACACCTTTTATGGCTCCTACAATGAGCAGTTCTTC. Its translation is CATSRGPRAGDTFYGSYNEQFF. The chain combines TRBV15 with TRBJ2-1; 8 bases map to TRBD2. There are 22 residues in the CDR3. CDR1 and CDR2 (germline): LNHNV, YYDKDF (reference sequence). V lost 3 bases to trimming and J lost 0 bases; unmatched junction nucleotides: 22.

This clonotype is a singleton in its sample. This chain connects TRBV4-1 to TRBJ2-7, with 10 bases fitting TRBD1. The CDR3 totals 16 residues. V trimming: 0 bases; J trimming: 6 bases; junction bases outside the gene matches: 8. The V gene's germline CDR1 is MGHRA and CDR2 YSYEKL. The CDR3 DNA follows: TGCGCCAGCAGCCAAGAGGGACAGGGGCTGGGTTCCGAGCAGTACTTC. Amino acids: CASSQEGQGLGSEQYF.

This clonotype was counted only a few times. The chain links TRBV12-3 or TRBV12-4 to TRBJ2-2; 10 positions agree with TRBD2. The V gene end was trimmed by 6 bases and the J gene end by 4 bases; junction bases not matched to a gene: 5. The length of the CDR3 is 15 residues. CDR3 sequence: CASRRSSGGTGELFF. The CDR3, as DNA: TGTGCCAGCAGAAGATCTAGCGGGGGCACCGGGGAGCTGTTTTTT.

The chain has TRBV10-3 and TRBJ2-7; 9 bases fit TRBD1. Germline loops: CDR1 ENHRY, CDR2 SYGVKD. This CDR3 is 13 amino acids long. Trimming removed 8 bases from V and 5 bases from J; junction bases left unmatched: 7. The CDR3 sequence: CAISEDRGHEQYF. CDR3 coding DNA: TGTGCCATCTCCGAGGACAGGGGCCACGAGCAGTACTTC.

This clonotype was picked up many times. This sequence joins TRBV5-1 and TRBJ2-7; 9 bases match TRBD2. The germline CDR1 and CDR2 sequences are SGHRS and YFSETQ. The CDR3 covers 14 residues. V lost 2 bases, J lost 5 bases, and 5 bases stayed unmatched. For the CDR3, the DNA is TGCGCCAGCAGCTTCAGTAGCGGGGGACACGAGCAGTACTTC. This encodes CASSFSSGGHEQYF. Based on the CDR3 plus reference TRBV5-1 and TRBJ2-7, the full variable domain is KAGVTQTPRYLIKTRGQQVTLSCSPISGHRSVSWYQQTPGQGLQFLFEYFSETQRNKGNFPGRFSGRQFSNSRSEMNVSTLELGDSALYLCASSFSSGGHEQYFGPGTRLTVT.

This clonotype has a handful of counts. The genes are TRBV6-6 and TRBJ1-4; D call uncertain. This CDR3 region has 11 residues. V lost 6 bases and J lost 5, with 4 bases in between. Germline-derived CDR1 and CDR2 are MNHNY and SVGAGI (reference sequence). CDR3 nucleotides: TGTGCCAGCAGAACAAATGAAAAACTGTTTTTT. This encodes CASRTNEKLFF.

This chain uses TRBV6-2 or TRBV6-3 with TRBJ2-5, with D possibly TRBD2 on 6 matching bases. Germline-derived CDR1 and CDR2 are MNHEY and SVGEGT. Trimming stripped 2 bases from V and 1 base from J, with 17 bases between. This CDR3 is built from 17 residues. CDR3 DNA: TGTGCCAGCAGTTACGGTCGGTGGGGGAGGACCCAAGAGACCCAGTACTTC. It yields the protein CASSYGRWGRTQETQYF.

This chain links TRBV6-2 or TRBV6-3 with TRBJ2-5, with 8 bases identical to TRBD1. CDR3 size: 10 residues. V lost 6 bases to trimming and J lost 13 bases; unmatched junction nucleotides: 4. Germline CDR1 reads MNHEY; CDR2 reads SVGEGT. CDR3 loop: CASRRDRTYF. CDR3 nucleotide sequence: TGTGCCAGCAGGCGGGACAGGACGTACTTC.

The genes are TRBV5-1 and TRBJ1-1; 7 positions match TRBD1. Germline trimming cut 1 base from V and 1 base from J; bases unmatched to any gene: 7. CDR3 length: 16 amino acids. Germline V CDR1 and CDR2: SGHRS, YFSETQ. Here the CDR3 DNA reads TGCGCCAGCAGCTTGTGGGGTGCAGGGGGGAACACTGAAGCTTTCTTT. Translation: CASSLWGAGGNTEAFF.

The J gene is TRBJ1-1, the V gene TRBV4-1; tentative D call: TRBD1 (5 bases). Trimming cost V 1 base and J 7 bases, with 10 bases left between them. Germline V gives CDR1 MGHRA, CDR2 YSYEKL. CDR3 length: 13 residues. CDR3 in amino acids: CASSQATTVEAFF. In DNA form, the CDR3 reads TGCGCCAGCAGCCAAGCTACGACAGTTGAAGCTTTCTTT.

There are a few counts of this clonotype. J is TRBJ1-3 and V is TRBV6-5; D gene ambiguous. This CDR3 contains 14 residues. V lost 4 bases, J lost 6 bases, and 13 bases lay in between. In germline, CDR1 is MNHEY, CDR2 SVGAGI. The CDR3 DNA follows: TGTGCCAGCAGTTGGACCCAAGGCCAAAACACCATATATTTT. Translation gives CASSWTQGQNTIYF.

V gene TRBV12-3 or TRBV12-4 combines with J gene TRBJ2-1; 8 nucleotides align to TRBD1. This CDR3 is built from 15 residues. Trimming cost V 7 bases and J 2 bases; bases outside gene matches: 7. Here the CDR3 DNA reads TGTGCCAGCATTGATGGACAGGGACCCTACAATGAGCAGTTCTTC. Its translation: CASIDGQGPYNEQFF.

This clonotype was seen more than once but under ten times. The chain couples TRBV5-1 to TRBJ2-1; no firm D call. The CDR3 covers 17 residues. V shed 2 bases and J shed 0 bases, with 15 bases lying between them. CDR1 is SGHRS and CDR2 is YFSETQ in the germline V gene. CDR3 amino acids: CASSLVVQTLSYNEQFF. The CDR3 DNA sequence: TGCGCCAGCAGCTTAGTAGTCCAGACCCTCTCCTACAATGAGCAGTTCTTC.